Listed here are 3 T cell receptor beta chains from one sample, sequenced in a study of T cells in Graves' hyperthyroidism and ophthalmopathy. From RNA transcripts, TCR beta CDR3 regions were amplified. HTBI primers were the set used in a first-round RT-PCR of the TCR CDR3. TCRdb re-analysed the multiplex PCR reads in MiXCR, keeping a single row per CDR3 protein. The sample holds over 350,000 distinct CDR3 sequences; roughly 14% are singletons and the top ten take 13%. Material for sequencing was blood. These receptors were taken from a young man with Graves' ophthalmopathy.

This clonotype was counted ten times or more. This rearrangement joins TRBV7-8 to TRBJ2-1; 7 nucleotides match TRBD2. CDR3 length equals 16 residues. Germline V gene lookup returns CDR1 SGHVS and CDR2 FQNEAQ. Unmatched junction bases numbered 7, after V lost 5 bases and J lost 0 bases. The CDR3 is CASSQTSRSSYNEQFF. The CDR3 DNA reads as TGTGCCAGCAGCCAGACTAGCCGGAGCTCCTACAATGAGCAGTTCTTC.

This clonotype occurred many times. The V and J genes are TRBV11-2 and TRBJ1-4; D gene ambiguous. The CDR3 covers 13 residues. Germline V gene lookup returns CDR1 SGHAT and CDR2 FQNNGV. V lost 3 bases and J lost 4, with 6 bases in between. CDR3 nucleotide sequence: TGTGCCAGCAGCTTTATAGTTAATGAAAAACTGTTTTTT. The encoded protein is CASSFIVNEKLFF.

This rearrangement joins TRBV20-1 to TRBJ2-2; 8 nucleotides match TRBD1. In germline, CDR1 is DFQATT, CDR2 SNEGSKA (reference sequence). The V gene end was trimmed by 5 bases and the J gene end by 6 bases; junction bases not matched to a gene: 5. The CDR3 contains 13 residues. The CDR3 loop reads CSARQGWSGELFF. The CDR3 coding sequence is TGCAGTGCTCGACAGGGGTGGTCCGGGGAGCTGTTTTTT.